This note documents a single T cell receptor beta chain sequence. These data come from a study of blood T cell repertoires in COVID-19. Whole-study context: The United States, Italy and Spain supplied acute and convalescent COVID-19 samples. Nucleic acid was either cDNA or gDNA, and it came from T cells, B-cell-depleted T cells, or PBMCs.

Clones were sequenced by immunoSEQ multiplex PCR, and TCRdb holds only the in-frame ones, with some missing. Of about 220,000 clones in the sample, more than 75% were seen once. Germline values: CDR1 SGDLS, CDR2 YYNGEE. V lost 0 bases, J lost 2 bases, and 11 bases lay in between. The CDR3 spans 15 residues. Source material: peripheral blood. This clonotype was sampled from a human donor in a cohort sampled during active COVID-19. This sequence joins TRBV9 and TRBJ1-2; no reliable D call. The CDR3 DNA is TGTGCCAGCAGCGTAGAGTCTCGGGTAAACTATGGCTACACCTTC. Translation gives CASSVESRVNYGYTF.